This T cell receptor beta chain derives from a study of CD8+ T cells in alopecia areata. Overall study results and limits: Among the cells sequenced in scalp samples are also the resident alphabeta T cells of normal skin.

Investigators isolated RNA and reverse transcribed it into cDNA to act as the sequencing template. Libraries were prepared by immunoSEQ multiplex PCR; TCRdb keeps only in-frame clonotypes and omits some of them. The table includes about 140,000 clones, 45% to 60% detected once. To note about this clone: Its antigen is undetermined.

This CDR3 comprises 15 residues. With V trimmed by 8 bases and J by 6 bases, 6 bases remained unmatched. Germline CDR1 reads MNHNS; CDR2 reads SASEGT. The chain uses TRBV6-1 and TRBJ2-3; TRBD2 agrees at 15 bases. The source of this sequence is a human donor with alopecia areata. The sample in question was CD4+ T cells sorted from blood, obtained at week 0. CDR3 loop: CASGTSGRYTDTQYF. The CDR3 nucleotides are TGTGCCAGCGGGACTAGCGGGAGGTACACGGATACGCAGTATTTT.